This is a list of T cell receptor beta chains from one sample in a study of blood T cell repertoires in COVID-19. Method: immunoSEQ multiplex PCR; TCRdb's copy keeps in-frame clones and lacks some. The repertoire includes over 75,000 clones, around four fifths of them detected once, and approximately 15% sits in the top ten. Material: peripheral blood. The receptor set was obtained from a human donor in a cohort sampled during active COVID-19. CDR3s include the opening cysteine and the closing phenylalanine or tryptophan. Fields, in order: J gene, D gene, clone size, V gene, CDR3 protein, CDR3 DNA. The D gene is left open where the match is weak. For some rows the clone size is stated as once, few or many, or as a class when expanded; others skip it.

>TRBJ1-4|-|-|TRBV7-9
CASSLQRSPANEKLFF
TGTGCCAGCAGCCTCCAGAGGTCACCGGCTAATGAAAAACTGTTTTTT
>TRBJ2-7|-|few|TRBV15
CATAGSYEQYF
TGTGCCACCGCCGGGTCCTACGAGCAGTACTTC
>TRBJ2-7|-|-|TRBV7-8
CASSPARVTRGTYEQYF
TGTGCCAGCAGTCCGGCGAGGGTCACACGGGGAACCTACGAGCAGTACTTC
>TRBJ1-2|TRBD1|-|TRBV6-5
CASRLTTGQGYTF
TGTGCCAGCAGATTGACGACAGGGCAGGGCTACACCTTC
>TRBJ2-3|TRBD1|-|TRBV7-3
CASSFDRVTDTQYF
TGTGCCAGCAGCTTCGACAGGGTCACAGATACGCAGTATTTT
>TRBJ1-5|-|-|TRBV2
CASSLRGPQHF
TGTGCCAGCAGCCTCAGGGGGCCCCAGCATTTT
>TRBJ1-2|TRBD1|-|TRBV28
CASSWGQGIYGYTF
TGTGCCAGCAGCTGGGGACAGGGAATCTATGGCTACACCTTC
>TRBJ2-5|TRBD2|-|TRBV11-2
CASSLEGLAGWKTQYF
TGTGCCAGCAGCTTAGAGGGACTAGCGGGGTGGAAGACCCAGTACTTC
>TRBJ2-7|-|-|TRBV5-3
CARSLSGSEQYF
TGTGCCAGAAGCTTGTCGGGATCCGAGCAGTACTTC
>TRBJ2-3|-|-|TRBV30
CAWSLGGMSTDTQYF
TGTGCCTGGAGTCTAGGGGGTATGAGCACAGATACGCAGTATTTT
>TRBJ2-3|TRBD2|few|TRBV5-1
CASSGGLAGSDTQYF
TGCGCCAGCAGCGGGGGACTAGCGGGGTCAGATACGCAGTATTTT
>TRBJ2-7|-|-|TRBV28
CASSGPGGLGVPYEQYF
TGTGCCAGCAGTGGCCCGGGGGGCCTAGGAGTCCCCTACGAGCAGTACTTC
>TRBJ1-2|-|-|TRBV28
CASSVAGDIPNYGYTF
TGTGCCAGCAGTGTAGCGGGGGACATACCTAACTATGGCTACACCTTC
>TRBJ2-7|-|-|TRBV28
CASKGISEQYF
TGTGCCAGCAAGGGGATTTCCGAGCAGTACTTC
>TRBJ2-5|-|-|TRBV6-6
CASSYHLGSQETQYF
TGTGCCAGCAGTTACCATCTAGGCAGCCAAGAGACCCAGTACTTC
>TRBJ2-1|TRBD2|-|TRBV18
CASSPSNSGSNEQFF
TGTGCCAGCTCACCATCCAATAGCGGGAGTAATGAGCAGTTCTTC
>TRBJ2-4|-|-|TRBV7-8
CASSSGVPSAKNIQYF
TGTGCCAGCAGCTCCGGTGTCCCGTCAGCCAAAAACATTCAGTACTTC
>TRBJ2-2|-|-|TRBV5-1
CASSPPAGGTGELFF
TGCGCCAGCAGCCCTCCGGCAGGAGGCACCGGGGAGCTGTTTTTT
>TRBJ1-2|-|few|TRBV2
CASSTNPGVGGYTF
TGTGCCAGCAGTACGAATCCAGGGGTTGGGGGCTACACCTTC
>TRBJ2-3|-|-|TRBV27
CASSLLAARDTQYF
TGTGCCAGCAGTTTACTAGCTGCGCGAGATACGCAGTATTTT